Included here is one TCR beta chain sequence, with context. Its antigen remains unknown. Patients with a history of autoimmune disease or on systemic immunosuppression were excluded. The data are from a study of OX40 agonist ivuxolimab in advanced cancers. Looking at the study overall: Patients undergoing dose escalation presented with hepatocellular carcinoma, melanoma, renal cell or head and neck cancer.

The CDR3 totals 15 residues. The germline gives CDR1 MNHEY, CDR2 SVGAGI. Study-wide results and limits: Within 6 weeks, CD4+ and CD8+ blood T cells expanded clonally at 0.1 to 3.0 mg/kg. There were also nonresponders showing low normalized T-cell clonal expansion.

Assay used: immunoSEQ multiplex PCR; TCRdb lists only in-frame clones, some missing. The profile shows around 19,000 clones, 73% of them singletons. Sequenced here: CD4+ or CD8+ T cells sorted from blood, sampled in a trial of the OX40 agonist ivuxolimab. The sequence was obtained from an adult with an advanced solid tumor such as melanoma, head and neck, liver or kidney cancer. The V gene is TRBV6-5, the J gene TRBJ2-5; D possibly matches TRBD1 or TRBD2 (5 bases each). The DNA end is more similar to TRBJ2-7, so the J call may be wrong. CDR3 DNA sequence: TGTGCCAGCAGTTACGGGGCGGGTCGGGCTTACGAGCAGTACTTC. Protein product: CASSYGAGRAYEQYF.